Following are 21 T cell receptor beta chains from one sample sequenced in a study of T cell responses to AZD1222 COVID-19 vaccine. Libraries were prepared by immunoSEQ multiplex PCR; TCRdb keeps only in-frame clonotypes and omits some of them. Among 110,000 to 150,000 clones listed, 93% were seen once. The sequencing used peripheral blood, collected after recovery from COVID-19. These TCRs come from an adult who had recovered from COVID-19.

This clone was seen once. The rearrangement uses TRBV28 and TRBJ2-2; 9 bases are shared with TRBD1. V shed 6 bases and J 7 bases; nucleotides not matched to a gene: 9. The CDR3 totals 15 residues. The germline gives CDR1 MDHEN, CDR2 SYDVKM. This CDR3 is CASRTGTGIHGELFF. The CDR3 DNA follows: TGTGCCAGCAGAACCGGGACAGGGATCCACGGGGAGCTGTTTTTT.

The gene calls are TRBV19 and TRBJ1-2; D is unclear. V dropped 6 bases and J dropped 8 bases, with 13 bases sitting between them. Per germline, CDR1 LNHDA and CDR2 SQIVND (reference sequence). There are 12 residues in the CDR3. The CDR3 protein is CASSPVGGGYTF. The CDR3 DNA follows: TGTGCCAGTAGCCCGGTGGGAGGGGGCTACACCTTC.

CDR3 protein: CASSYLRGRTDTQYF. CDR3 nucleotide sequence: TGTGCCAGCAGTTACTTGAGGGGGAGGACAGATACGCAGTATTTT. The rearrangement uses TRBV6-5 and TRBJ2-3; D is tentatively TRBD1 or TRBD2 (6 bases each). Germline CDR1 and CDR2: MNHEY and SVGAGI. The CDR3 has 15 amino acids. V lost 1 base, J lost 3 bases, and 11 bases lay in between.

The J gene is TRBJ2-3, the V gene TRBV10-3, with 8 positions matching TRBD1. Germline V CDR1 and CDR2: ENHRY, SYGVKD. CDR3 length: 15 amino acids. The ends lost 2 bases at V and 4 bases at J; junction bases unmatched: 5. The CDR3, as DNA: TGTGCCATCAGTGAGACAGGGGGTGGGTCAGATACGCAGTATTTT. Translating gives CAISETGGGSDTQYF.

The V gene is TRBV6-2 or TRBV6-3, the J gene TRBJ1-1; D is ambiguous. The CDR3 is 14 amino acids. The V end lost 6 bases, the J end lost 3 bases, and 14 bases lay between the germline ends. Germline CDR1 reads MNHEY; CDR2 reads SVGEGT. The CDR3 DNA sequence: TGTGCCAGCAGCCATACACTTAGGGACACTGAAGCTTTCTTT. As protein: CASSHTLRDTEAFF.

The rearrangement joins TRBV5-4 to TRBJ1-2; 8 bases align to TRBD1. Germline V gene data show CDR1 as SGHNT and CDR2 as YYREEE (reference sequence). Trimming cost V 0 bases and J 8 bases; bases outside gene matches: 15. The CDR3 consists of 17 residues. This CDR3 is CASSLASSRGHKGGYTF. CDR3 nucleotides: TGTGCCAGCAGCTTGGCCTCTTCCAGGGGGCACAAGGGCGGCTACACCTTC. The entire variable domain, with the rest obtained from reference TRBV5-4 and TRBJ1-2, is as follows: ETGVTQSPTHLIKTRGQQVTLRCSSQSGHNTVSWYQQALGQGPQFIFQYYREEENGRGNFPPRFSGLQFPNYSSELNVNALELDDSALYLCASSLASSRGHKGGYTFGSGTRLTVV.

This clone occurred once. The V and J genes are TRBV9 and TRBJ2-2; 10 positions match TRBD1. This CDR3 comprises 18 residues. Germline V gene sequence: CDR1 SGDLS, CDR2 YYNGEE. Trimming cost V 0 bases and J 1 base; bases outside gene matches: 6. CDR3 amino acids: CASSVGDRGRGNTGELFF. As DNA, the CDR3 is TGTGCCAGCAGCGTAGGGGACAGGGGCCGGGGGAACACCGGGGAGCTGTTTTTT.

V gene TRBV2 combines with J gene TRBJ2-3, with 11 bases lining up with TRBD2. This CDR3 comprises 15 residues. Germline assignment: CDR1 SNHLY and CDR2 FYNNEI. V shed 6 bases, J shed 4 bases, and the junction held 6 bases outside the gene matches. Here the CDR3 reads CASRPIAGGPDTQYF. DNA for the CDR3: TGTGCCAGCAGACCGATAGCGGGAGGGCCAGATACGCAGTATTTT.

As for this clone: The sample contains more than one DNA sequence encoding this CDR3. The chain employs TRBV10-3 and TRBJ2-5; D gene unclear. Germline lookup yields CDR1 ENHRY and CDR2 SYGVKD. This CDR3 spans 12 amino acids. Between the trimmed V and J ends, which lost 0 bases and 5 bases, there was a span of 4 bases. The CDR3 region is CAISESSETQYF. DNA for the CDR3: TGTGCCATCAGTGAGTCGAGTGAGACCCAGTACTTC.

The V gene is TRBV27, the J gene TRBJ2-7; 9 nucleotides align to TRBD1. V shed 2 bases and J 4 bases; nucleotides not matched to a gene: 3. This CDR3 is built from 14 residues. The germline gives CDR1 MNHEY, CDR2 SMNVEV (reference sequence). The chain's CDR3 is CASSLRQGGYEQYF. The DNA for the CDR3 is TGTGCCAGCAGTTTACGACAGGGGGGTTACGAGCAGTACTTC.

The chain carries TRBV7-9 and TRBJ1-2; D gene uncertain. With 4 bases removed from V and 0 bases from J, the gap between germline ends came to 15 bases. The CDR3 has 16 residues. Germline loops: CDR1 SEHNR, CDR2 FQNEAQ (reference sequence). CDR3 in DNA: TGTGCCAGCAGCTCCTCCCGAGGGAAGTCTAACTATGGCTACACCTTC. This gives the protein CASSSSRGKSNYGYTF.

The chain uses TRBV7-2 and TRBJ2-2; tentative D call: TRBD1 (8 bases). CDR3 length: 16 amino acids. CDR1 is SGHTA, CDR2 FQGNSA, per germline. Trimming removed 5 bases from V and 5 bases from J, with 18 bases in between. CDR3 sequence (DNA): TGTGCCAGCAGCCATTACAGGGGGAGGGGAACCGGGGAGCTGTTTTTT. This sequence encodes CASSHYRGRGTGELFF.

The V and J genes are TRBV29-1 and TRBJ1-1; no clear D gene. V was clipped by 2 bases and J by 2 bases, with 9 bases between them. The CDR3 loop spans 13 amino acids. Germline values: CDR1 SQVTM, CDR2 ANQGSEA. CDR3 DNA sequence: TGCAGCGTTGAAAGTTGGGAAAACACTGAAGCTTTCTTT. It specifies CSVESWENTEAFF.

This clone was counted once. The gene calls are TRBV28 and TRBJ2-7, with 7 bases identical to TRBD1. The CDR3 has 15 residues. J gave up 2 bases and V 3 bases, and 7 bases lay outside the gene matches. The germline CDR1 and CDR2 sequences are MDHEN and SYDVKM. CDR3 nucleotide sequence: TGTGCCAGCAGTTTGGGACAGTGGGTTCCCTACGAGCAGTACTTC. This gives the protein CASSLGQWVPYEQYF.

DNA of the CDR3: TGCAGCGTGGACTCGGCGGGGGCCAGAACTAGCACAGATACGCAGTATTTT. It yields the protein CSVDSAGARTSTDTQYF. This chain links TRBV29-1 with TRBJ2-3, with TRBD2 as a possible D gene (7 bases). The CDR3 is 17 amino acids. Deletions cut 6 bases from V and 0 bases from J, with 22 bases between. Germline V lookup: CDR1 SQVTM, CDR2 ANQGSEA.

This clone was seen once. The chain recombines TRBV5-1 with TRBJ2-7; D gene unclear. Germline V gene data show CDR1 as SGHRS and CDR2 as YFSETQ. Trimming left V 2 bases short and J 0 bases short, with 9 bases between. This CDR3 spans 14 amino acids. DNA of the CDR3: TGCGCCAGCAGCTTAGGTGTTGACTCCTACGAGCAGTACTTC. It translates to CASSLGVDSYEQYF. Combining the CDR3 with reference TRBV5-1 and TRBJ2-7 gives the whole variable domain KAGVTQTPRYLIKTRGQQVTLSCSPISGHRSVSWYQQTPGQGLQFLFEYFSETQRNKGNFPGRFSGRQFSNSRSEMNVSTLELGDSALYLCASSLGVDSYEQYFGPGTRLTVT.

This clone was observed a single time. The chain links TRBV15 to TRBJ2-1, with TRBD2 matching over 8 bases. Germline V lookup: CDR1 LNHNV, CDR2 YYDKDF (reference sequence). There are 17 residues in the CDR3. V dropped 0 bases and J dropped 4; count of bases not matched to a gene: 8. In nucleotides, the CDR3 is TGTGCCACCAGCAGAGAGGGGGGGGCTAGCGGGTACAATGAGCAGTTCTTC. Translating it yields CATSREGGASGYNEQFF. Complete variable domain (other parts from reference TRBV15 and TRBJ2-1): DAMVIQNPRYQVTQFGKPVTLSCSQTLNHNVMYWYQQKSSQAPKLLFHYYDKDFNNEADTPDNFQSRRPNTSFCFLDIRSPGLGDTAMYLCATSREGGASGYNEQFFGPGTRLTVL.

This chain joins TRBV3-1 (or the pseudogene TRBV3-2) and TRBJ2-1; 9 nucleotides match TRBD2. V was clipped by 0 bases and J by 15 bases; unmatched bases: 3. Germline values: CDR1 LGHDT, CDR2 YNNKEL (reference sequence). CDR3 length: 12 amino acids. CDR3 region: CASSQEGTSWFF. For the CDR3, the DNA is TGTGCCAGCAGCCAAGAAGGGACTAGCTGGTTCTTC.

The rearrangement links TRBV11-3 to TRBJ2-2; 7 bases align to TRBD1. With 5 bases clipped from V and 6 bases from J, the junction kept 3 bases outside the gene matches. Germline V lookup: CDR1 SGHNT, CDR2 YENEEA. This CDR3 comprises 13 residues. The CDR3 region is CASSDRDPGELFF. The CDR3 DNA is TGTGCCAGCAGCGACAGGGACCCCGGGGAGCTGTTTTTT. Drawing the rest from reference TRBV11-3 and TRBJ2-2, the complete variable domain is EAGVVQSPRYKIIEKKQPVAFWCNPISGHNTLYWYLQNLGQGPELLIRYENEEAVDDSQLPKDRFSAERLKGVDSTLKIQPAELGDSAVYLCASSDRDPGELFFGEGSRLTVL.

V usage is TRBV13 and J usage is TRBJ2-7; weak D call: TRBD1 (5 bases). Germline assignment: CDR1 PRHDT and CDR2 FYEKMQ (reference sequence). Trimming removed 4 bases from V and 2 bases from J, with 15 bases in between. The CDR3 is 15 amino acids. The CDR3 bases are TGTGCCAGCAGCTGGCAGGGCCCTCGGCCCTACGAGCAGTACTTC. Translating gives CASSWQGPRPYEQYF.

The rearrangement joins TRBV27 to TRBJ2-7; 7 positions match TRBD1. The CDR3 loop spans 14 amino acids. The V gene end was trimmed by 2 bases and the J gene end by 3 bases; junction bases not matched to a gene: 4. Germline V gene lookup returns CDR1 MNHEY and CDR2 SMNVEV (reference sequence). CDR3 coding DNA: TGTGCCAGCAGTTTACGGGACAGTCTCTACGAGCAGTACTTC. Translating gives CASSLRDSLYEQYF.